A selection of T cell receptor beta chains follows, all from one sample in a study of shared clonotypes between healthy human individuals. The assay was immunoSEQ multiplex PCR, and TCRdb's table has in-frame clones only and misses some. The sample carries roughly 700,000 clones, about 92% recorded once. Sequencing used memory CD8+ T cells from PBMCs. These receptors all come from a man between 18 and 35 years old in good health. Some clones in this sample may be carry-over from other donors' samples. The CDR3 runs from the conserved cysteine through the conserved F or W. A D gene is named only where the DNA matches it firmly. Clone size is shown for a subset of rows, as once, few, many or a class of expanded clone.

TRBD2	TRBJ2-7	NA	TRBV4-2	CASSSGLAGAYEQYF	TGTGCCAGCAGCTCGGGACTAGCGGGAGCCTACGAGCAGTACTTC
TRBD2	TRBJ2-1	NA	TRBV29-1	CSASGTSGSSYNEQFF	TGCAGCGCATCCGGGACTAGCGGGAGCTCCTACAATGAGCAGTTCTTC
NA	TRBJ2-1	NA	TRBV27	CASSPDPGNEQFF	TGTGCCAGCAGTCCCGACCCGGGGAATGAGCAGTTCTTC
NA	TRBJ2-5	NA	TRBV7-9	CASSSGSSLGTQYF	TGTGCCAGCAGCTCCGGGTCCTCCCTCGGGACCCAGTACTTC
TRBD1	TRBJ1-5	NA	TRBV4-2	CASSQEGQGQPQHF	TGTGCCAGCAGCCAGGAGGGACAGGGACAGCCCCAGCATTTT
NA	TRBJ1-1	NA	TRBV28	CASSLGYSSNTEAFF	TGTGCCAGCAGTTTAGGATACAGCTCGAACACTGAAGCTTTCTTT
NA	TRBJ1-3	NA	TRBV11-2	CASSPPGVSGNTIYF	TGTGCCAGCAGCCCCCCGGGGGTCTCTGGAAACACCATATATTTT
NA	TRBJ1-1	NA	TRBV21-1	CASSSSGSVANTEAFF	TGTGCCAGCAGTTCCTCAGGGTCGGTAGCGAACACTGAAGCTTTCTTT
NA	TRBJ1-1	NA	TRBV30	CAWREGGGTEAFF	TGTGCCTGGAGGGAGGGAGGAGGCACTGAAGCTTTCTTT
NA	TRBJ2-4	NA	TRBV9	CASSVAGLAKNIQYF	TGCGCCAGCAGCGTTGCAGGGCTAGCCAAAAACATTCAGTACTTC
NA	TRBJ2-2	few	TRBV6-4	CASSRDTGELFF	TGTGCCAGCAGTAGGGACACCGGGGAGCTGTTTTTT
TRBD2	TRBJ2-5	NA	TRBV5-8	CATIAGGEETQYF	TGTGCCACAATAGCGGGAGGAGAGGAGACCCAGTACTTC
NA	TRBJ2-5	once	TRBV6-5	CASTGLGETQYF	TGTGCCAGCACAGGTTTAGGGGAGACCCAGTACTTC
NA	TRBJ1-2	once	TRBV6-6	CASSPAAGGYGYTF	TGTGCCAGCAGCCCCGCGGCCGGCGGCTATGGCTACACCTTC
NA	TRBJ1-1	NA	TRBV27	CASSWGTEAFF	TGTGCCAGCAGTTGGGGGACTGAAGCTTTCTTT
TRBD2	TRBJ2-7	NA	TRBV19	CASSPGSQGRAGGPYEQYF	TGTGCCAGTAGTCCAGGGTCTCAGGGCCGGGCGGGAGGGCCCTACGAGCAGTACTTC
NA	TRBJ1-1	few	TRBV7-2	CASSLALGTEAFF	TGTGCCAGCAGCTTAGCTCTAGGCACTGAAGCTTTCTTT
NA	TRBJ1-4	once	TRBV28	CASSLAPHYEKLFF	TGTGCCAGCAGTTTAGCCCCCCATTATGAAAAACTGTTTTTT
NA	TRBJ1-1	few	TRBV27	CASSRTGGGAANTEAFF	TGTGCCAGCAGTCGGACCGGAGGGGGGGCGGCGAACACTGAAGCTTTCTTT
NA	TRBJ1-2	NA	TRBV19	CASSPTGWGYGYTF	TGTGCCAGTAGTCCGACAGGTTGGGGCTATGGCTACACCTTC
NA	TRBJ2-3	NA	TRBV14	CASSQEGGELTDTQYF	TGTGCCAGCAGCCAAGAAGGGGGAGAGTTGACAGATACGCAGTATTTT
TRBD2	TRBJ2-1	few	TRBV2	CASREGRSGIGQFF	TGTGCCAGCAGGGAGGGTAGGAGCGGGATTGGGCAGTTCTTC
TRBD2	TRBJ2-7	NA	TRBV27	CASSYGLAGYEQYF	TGTGCCAGCAGCTACGGACTAGCGGGATACGAGCAGTACTTC
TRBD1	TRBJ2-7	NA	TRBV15	CATSRDRGQGEYEQYF	TGTGCCACCAGCAGAGATCGGGGACAGGGGGAGTACGAGCAGTACTTC
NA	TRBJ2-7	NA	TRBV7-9	CASRGLGDEQYF	TGTGCCAGCAGGGGATTGGGTGACGAGCAGTACTTC
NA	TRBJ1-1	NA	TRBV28	CASNEANTEAFF	TGTGCCAGCAATGAGGCAAACACTGAAGCTTTCTTT
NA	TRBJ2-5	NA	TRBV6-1	CASSELGVETQYF	TGTGCCAGCAGTGAGCTAGGGGTGGAGACCCAGTACTTC
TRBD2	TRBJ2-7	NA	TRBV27	CASSSPPSGRSEQYF	TGTGCCAGCAGTTCCCCTCCAAGCGGGAGAAGCGAGCAGTACTTC
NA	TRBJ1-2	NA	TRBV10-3	CAISSDGIWRGYGYTF	TGTGCCATCAGCTCCGACGGGATCTGGAGGGGCTATGGCTACACCTTC
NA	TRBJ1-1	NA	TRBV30	CALGPEAFF	TGTGCCTTGGGCCCTGAAGCTTTCTTT
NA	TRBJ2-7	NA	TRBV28	CASSLRGGTYEQYF	TGTGCCAGCAGTTTGCGAGGCGGCACCTACGAGCAGTACTTC
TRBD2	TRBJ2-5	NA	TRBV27	CASSSTTSGLYQETQYF	TGTGCCAGCAGTTCCACGACTAGCGGGCTGTACCAAGAGACCCAGTACTTC
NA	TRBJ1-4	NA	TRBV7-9	CASSLNFVSPNEKLFF	TGTGCCAGCAGCTTAAATTTCGTCTCTCCTAATGAAAAACTGTTTTTT
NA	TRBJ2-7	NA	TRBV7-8	CASAASGQAFSYEQYF	TGTGCCAGCGCTGCGTCGGGGCAGGCTTTCTCCTACGAGCAGTACTTC
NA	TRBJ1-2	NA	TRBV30	CAWSVGIAGKDGYTF	TGTGCCTGGAGTGTAGGTATTGCCGGGAAGGATGGCTACACCTTC
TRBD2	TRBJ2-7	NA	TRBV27	CASSLLGTSGIVGYEQYF	TGTGCCAGCAGTTTATTAGGGACTAGCGGGATAGTCGGCTACGAGCAGTACTTC
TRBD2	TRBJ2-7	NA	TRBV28	CASSLGLAGRSYEQYF	TGTGCCAGCAGTTTAGGGCTAGCGGGTCGCTCCTACGAGCAGTACTTC
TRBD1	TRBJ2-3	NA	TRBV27	CASSFLRTGGTDTQYF	TGTGCCAGCAGTTTCCTGAGGACAGGGGGCACAGATACGCAGTATTTT
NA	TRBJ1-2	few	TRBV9	CASSVTGSQGYTF	TGTGCCAGCAGCGTTACCGGGAGTCAGGGCTACACCTTC
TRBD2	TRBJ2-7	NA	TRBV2	CASRVSGGNYEQYF	TGTGCCAGCAGAGTTAGCGGGGGAAATTACGAGCAGTACTTC
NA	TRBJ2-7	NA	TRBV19	CASKFASEYYEQYF	TGTGCCAGTAAGTTTGCTAGCGAATACTACGAGCAGTACTTC
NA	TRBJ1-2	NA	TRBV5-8	CASSLVGVRGVYGYTF	TGTGCCAGCAGCTTGGTAGGCGTCAGGGGAGTCTATGGCTACACCTTC
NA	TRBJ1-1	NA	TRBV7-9	CASSLAVSPENTEAFF	TGTGCCAGCAGCTTAGCGGTCAGCCCGGAGAACACTGAAGCTTTCTTT
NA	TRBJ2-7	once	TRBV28	CASSVAGYEQYF	TGTGCCAGCAGTGTAGCCGGCTACGAGCAGTACTTC
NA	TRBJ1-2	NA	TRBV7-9	CASSPRDGSYF	TGTGCCAGCAGCCCCAGGGATGGGAGTTACTTC
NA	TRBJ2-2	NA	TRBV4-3	CASSQDTQGFGSGELFF	TGCGCCAGCAGCCAAGATACACAGGGTTTCGGTTCCGGGGAGCTGTTTTTT
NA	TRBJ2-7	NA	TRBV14	CASSPGRDLTYEQYF	TGTGCCAGCAGCCCAGGCCGGGACCTCACCTACGAGCAGTACTTC
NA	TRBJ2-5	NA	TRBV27	CASQAANGRGRETQYF	TGTGCCAGCCAAGCGGCAAACGGGCGGGGGCGGGAGACCCAGTACTTC
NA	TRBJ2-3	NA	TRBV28	CASRLAGYTDTQYF	TGTGCCAGCAGATTAGCCGGATACACAGATACGCAGTATTTT
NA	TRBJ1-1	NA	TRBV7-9	CASSFDSGTEAFF	TGTGCCAGCAGCTTTGACAGCGGCACTGAAGCTTTCTTT
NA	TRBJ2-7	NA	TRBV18	CASSPGTQVFPLYEQYF	TGTGCCAGCTCACCAGGGACCCAAGTTTTTCCCCTCTACGAGCAGTACTTC